Below are 8 T cell receptor beta chains sequenced from a single sample in a study of vaccination effects on CD4 cells after COVID-19. Under the ViraFEST assay, PBMC were stimulated with viral peptide pools so that antigen-specific CD4+ T cells expanded. Sequencing was performed afterwards. Isolation of CD4+ T cells took place after approximately 10 days of culture. Sequencing used immunoSEQ multiplex PCR; TCRdb keeps in-frame clones, though not all of them. The repertoire holds 50,000 to 65,000 clones, with roughly 80% as singletons. Their specific antigens are unknown. The specimen comprised CD4+ T cells from PBMCs cultured with HCoV-229E spike peptides, sampled before COVID-19 vaccination. These receptors all come from a human donor who received a COVID-19 vaccine.

This clone has just a few counts. The chain links TRBV3-1 (or the pseudogene TRBV3-2) to TRBJ1-3; D unresolved. V was clipped by 5 bases and J by 0 bases, with 14 bases between them. This CDR3 has 16 amino acids. Germline V gene lookup returns CDR1 LGHDT and CDR2 YNNKEL (reference sequence). CDR3 region: CASSSSRVISGNTIYF. DNA of the CDR3: TGTGCCAGCAGCTCTTCTCGGGTGATCTCTGGAAACACCATATATTTT.

This sequence joins TRBV5-1 and TRBJ1-3; 11 bases agree with TRBD1. The CDR3 has 16 residues. Germline CDR1 is SGHRS and CDR2 is YFSETQ. Unmatched junction bases numbered 5, after V lost 4 bases and J lost 2 bases. The DNA of the CDR3 is TGCGCCAGCAGCGAAGGACAGGGGGCGGCTGGAAACACCATATATTTT. Protein product: CASSEGQGAAGNTIYF.

The CDR3 spells CASPVDRGGLDTEAFF. CDR3 nucleotide sequence: TGTGCCAGCCCGGTAGACAGGGGGGGATTAGACACTGAAGCTTTCTTT. This chain joins TRBV5-8 and TRBJ1-1, with 9 bases fitting TRBD1. The germline V gene has CDR1 SGHTS and CDR2 YDEGEE. The CDR3 is made up of 16 amino acids. J gave up 3 bases and V 7 bases, and 13 bases lay outside the gene matches.

V usage is TRBV19 and J usage is TRBJ1-3; D unclear. The CDR3 totals 16 residues. CDR1 is LNHDA and CDR2 is SQIVND in the germline V gene (reference sequence). The V gene lost 3 bases and the J gene lost 3 bases, with 15 bases spanning the gap. The CDR3 coding sequence is TGTGCCAGTAGTATTTTGCCGGGAAGCGGTGGAAACACCATATATTTT. This sequence encodes CASSILPGSGGNTIYF.

This clone has only a few counts. The chain links TRBV7-2 to TRBJ1-5; D might be TRBD1 (6 bases). This CDR3 is built from 16 residues. CDR1 and CDR2 from the germline V gene are SGHTA and FQGNSA. With 2 bases removed from V and 1 base from J, the gap between germline ends came to 12 bases. The CDR3 nucleotides read TGTGCCAGCAGCTTATACAGGGTAGGGAGCAATCAGCCCCAGCATTTT. Protein: CASSLYRVGSNQPQHF.

The CDR3 region has the DNA TGCGCCAGCAGCTTGGACAGAAGCACCAATGAGCAGTTCTTC. The encoded protein is CASSLDRSTNEQFF. The gene calls are TRBV5-1 and TRBJ2-1, with unresolved D. Germline V gene sequence: CDR1 SGHRS, CDR2 YFSETQ. V was clipped by 0 bases and J by 6 bases, with 10 bases between them. The CDR3 extends over 14 amino acids.

The chain carries TRBV5-5 and TRBJ1-3; D is undetermined. The CDR3 contains 15 residues. Germline V gene sequence: CDR1 SGHKS, CDR2 YYEKEE (reference sequence). V lost 0 bases, J lost 0 bases, and 7 bases lay in between. The CDR3 sequence: CASSLAPNSGNTIYF. As DNA, the CDR3 is TGTGCCAGCAGCTTGGCTCCTAACTCTGGAAACACCATATATTTT.

The chain links TRBV5-1 to TRBJ2-5; D is ambiguous. The CDR3 is 14 amino acids. Trimming took off 1 base at V and 2 bases at J, with 9 bases between the two ends. Germline V gene lookup returns CDR1 SGHRS and CDR2 YFSETQ. CDR3 protein: CASSLNGLQETQYF. In DNA, the CDR3 is TGCGCCAGCAGCTTGAATGGGTTACAAGAGACCCAGTACTTC.